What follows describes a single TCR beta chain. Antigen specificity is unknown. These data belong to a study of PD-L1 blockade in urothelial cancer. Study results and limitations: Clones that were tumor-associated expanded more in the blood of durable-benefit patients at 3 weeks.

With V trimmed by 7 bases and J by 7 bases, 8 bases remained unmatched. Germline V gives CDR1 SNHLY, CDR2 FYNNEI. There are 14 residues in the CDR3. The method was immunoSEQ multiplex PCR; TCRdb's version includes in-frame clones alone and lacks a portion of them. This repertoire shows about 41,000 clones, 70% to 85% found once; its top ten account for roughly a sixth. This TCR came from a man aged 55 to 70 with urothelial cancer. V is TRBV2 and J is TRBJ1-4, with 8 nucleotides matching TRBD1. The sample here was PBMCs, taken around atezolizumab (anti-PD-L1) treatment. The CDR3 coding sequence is TGTGCCAGCATTAGCGACAGGGGAGCTGAAAAACTGTTTTTT. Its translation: CASISDRGAEKLFF.